This T cell receptor (beta chain) stems from a study of post-analysis software for immune sequencing data (dated by TCRdb to about 2015). Study-level background: The recorded disease courses included relapsing-remitting, secondary progressive and progressive-relapsing multiple sclerosis, and some patients had no subtype annotation. Patient repertoires were compared against roughly 12 previously published healthy control repertoires from donors aged roughly 6 to 28 years. A subset of samples was prepared in parallel using single-end sample barcoding, then pooled and co-amplified after Illumina adapter ligation. What the authors observed across the whole study: The multiple sclerosis patient group was slightly younger than the control group. Strong co-clustering of samples prepared in the same batch was shown by direct clustering with F measure, prompting a batch-effect correction. Compared with controls, multiple sclerosis patients had significantly lower normalized Chao1 diversity, a finding suggesting substantial peripheral T-cell clonal expansion. Four or five TRBV segments, including TRBV5-6, TRBV5-1 and TRBV20-1, were significantly more frequent in patients than controls.

The protocol used for the library was PCR. Data came from an Illumina HiSeq 2500. To reduce PCR and sequencing biases, unique molecular identifiers were incorporated into the TCR beta cDNA libraries. Per 1 to 10 million input T cells, approximately 500,000 cDNA molecules were obtained, such that each molecule approximated one T cell. The patient libraries were prepared and sequenced with the same protocol used for the earlier healthy control dataset. Within a given batch, samples were prepared together, multiplexed and sequenced on the same HiSeq lane. The source study handled its data this way. MIGEC was used to process the raw barcoded reads, and molecular identifier groups with only a single read were discarded before consensus assembly and CDR3 extraction. Clonotype tables were post-analysed with VDJtools, and diversity was normalized by down-sampling all datasets to the smallest sample size. In repertoire overlap clustering, CDR3 amino acid sequences, but not nucleotide sequences, were matched to correct batch-related cross-sample contamination. TCRdb handled the public reads itself, with Q25 trimming in fastp and clone calling in MiXCR, and kept productive beta chains. Identical CDR3 protein sequences are pooled into one entry, listed with their most common genes and DNA. The V and J calls were not made by the authors but by TCRdb's processing. A total of roughly 540,000 distinct CDR3 sequences appear in this sample, around a third of them only once. Approximately 6% of the sample is held by the ten biggest clonotypes.

To demonstrate the VDJtools post-analysis software, the study profiled TCR beta repertoires from the peripheral blood of under 15 young patients with multiple sclerosis. The multiple sclerosis patients were children and adolescents ranging in age from roughly 6 to 16 years. The CDR3 goes from the cysteine to the phenylalanine over 16 residues. Just the 48-base CDR3 DNA is kept, in frame starting at base 1. A distance of 12 bases separates the germline ends of V and J, which lose 2 bases and 0 bases respectively. Only a few counts were recorded for this clonotype. The target of this receptor is not known. Base-call qualities are not available, and no considerably larger clone is one nucleotide away.

Recombination linked TRBV12-3 or TRBV12-4 to TRBJ2-3; the D gene is unclear. The TCR was taken from a girl aged 2 to 17 with multiple sclerosis. The specimen was blood. Here the CDR3 is given as CASSLKVGSSTDTQYF. Here is the DNA: TGTGCCAGCAGTTTAAAGGTGGGATCTAGCACAGATACGCAGTATTTT.